This entry describes one T cell receptor (beta chain). The CDR3 is made up of 14 amino acids. The germline V gene has CDR1 DFQATT and CDR2 SNEGSKA (reference sequence). The V end lost 0 bases, the J end lost 2 bases, and 11 bases lay between the germline ends. These data belong to a study of CD8 T cells in Susac syndrome. Sequencing of TCR beta was performed on blood CD8+ T cells and on blood CD4+ T cells. The RNA, roughly 0.45 to 1 ug, was put through reverse transcription using random hexamers. Via MiXCR, TCRdb re-called the immunoSEQ multiplex PCR reads, giving one row per CDR3 protein. The sample consists of fewer than 100,000 distinct CDR3 sequences, about 91% of them appearing once.

This TCR derives from a human donor with multiple sclerosis. Sequencing input: CD8+ T cells from PBMCs. The chain uses TRBV20-1 and TRBJ2-7; D perhaps matches TRBD2 (6 bases). The CDR3 sequence: CSAREGGDTYEQYF. Here the CDR3 DNA reads TGCAGTGCTAGAGAGGGGGGAGATACCTACGAGCAGTACTTC.